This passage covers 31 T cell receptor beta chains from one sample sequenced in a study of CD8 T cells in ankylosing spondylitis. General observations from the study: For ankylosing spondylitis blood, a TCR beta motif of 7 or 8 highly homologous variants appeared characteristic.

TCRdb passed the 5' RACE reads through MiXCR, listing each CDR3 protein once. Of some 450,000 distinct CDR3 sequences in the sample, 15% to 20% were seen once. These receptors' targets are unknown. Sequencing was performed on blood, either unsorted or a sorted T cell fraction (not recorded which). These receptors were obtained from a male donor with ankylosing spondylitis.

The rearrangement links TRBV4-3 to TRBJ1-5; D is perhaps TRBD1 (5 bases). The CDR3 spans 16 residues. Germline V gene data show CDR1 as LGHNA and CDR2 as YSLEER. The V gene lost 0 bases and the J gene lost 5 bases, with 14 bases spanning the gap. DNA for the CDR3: TGCGCCAGCAGCCAAGATGGGGGGTCTCGAGATCAGCCCCAGCATTTT. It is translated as CASSQDGGSRDQPQHF.

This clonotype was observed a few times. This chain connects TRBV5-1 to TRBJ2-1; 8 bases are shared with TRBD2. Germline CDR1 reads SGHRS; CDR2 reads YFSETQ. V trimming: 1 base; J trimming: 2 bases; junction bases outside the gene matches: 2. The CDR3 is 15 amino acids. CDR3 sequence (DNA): TGCGCCAGCAGCTTGCGGGAGGGCCCCTACAATGAGCAGTTCTTC. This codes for CASSLREGPYNEQFF.

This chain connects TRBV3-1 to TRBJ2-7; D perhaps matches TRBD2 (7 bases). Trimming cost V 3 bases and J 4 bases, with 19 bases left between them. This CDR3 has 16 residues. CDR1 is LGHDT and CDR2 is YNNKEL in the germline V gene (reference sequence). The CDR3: CASSHISGGRGYEQYF. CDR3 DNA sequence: TGTGCCAGCAGCCATATCTCCGGGGGGCGCGGATACGAGCAGTACTTC.

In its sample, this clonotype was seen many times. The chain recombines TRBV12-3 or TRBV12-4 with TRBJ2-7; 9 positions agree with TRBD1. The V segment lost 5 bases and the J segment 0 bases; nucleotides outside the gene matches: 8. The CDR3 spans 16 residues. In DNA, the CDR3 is TGTGCCAGCAGTCCAATCCCGGGACAGGGCTCCTACGAGCAGTACTTC. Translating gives CASSPIPGQGSYEQYF.

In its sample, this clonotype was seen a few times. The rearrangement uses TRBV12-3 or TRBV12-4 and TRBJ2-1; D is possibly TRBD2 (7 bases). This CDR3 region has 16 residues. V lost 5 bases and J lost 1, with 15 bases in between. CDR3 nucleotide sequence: TGTGCCAGCAGTCACCGGGGGGCTCCTTCCTACAATGAGCAGTTCTTC. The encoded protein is CASSHRGAPSYNEQFF.

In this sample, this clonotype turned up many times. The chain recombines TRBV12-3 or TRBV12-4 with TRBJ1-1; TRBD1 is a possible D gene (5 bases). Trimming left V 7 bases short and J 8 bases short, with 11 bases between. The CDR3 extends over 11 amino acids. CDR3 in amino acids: CASTQRGEAFF. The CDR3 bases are TGTGCCAGCACCCAAAGGGGAGAAGCTTTCTTT.

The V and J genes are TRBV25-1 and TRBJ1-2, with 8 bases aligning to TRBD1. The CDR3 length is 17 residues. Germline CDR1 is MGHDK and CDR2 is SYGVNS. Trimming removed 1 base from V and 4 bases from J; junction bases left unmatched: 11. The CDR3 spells CASSESPRTGISYGYTF. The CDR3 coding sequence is TGTGCCAGCAGTGAATCACCCCGGACAGGGATTAGCTATGGCTACACCTTC.

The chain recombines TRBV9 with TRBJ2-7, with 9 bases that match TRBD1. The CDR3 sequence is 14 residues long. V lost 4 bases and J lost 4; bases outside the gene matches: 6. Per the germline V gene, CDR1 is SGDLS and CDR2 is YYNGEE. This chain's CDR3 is CASSSTTGGYEQYF. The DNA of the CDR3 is TGTGCCAGCAGCTCAACGACAGGGGGATACGAGCAGTACTTC.

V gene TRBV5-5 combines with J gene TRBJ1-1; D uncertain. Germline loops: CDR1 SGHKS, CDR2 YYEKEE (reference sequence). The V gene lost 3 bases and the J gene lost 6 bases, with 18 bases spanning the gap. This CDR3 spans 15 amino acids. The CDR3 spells CASSWQAALNAEAFF. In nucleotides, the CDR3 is TGTGCCAGCAGCTGGCAGGCTGCCCTTAATGCTGAAGCTTTCTTT.

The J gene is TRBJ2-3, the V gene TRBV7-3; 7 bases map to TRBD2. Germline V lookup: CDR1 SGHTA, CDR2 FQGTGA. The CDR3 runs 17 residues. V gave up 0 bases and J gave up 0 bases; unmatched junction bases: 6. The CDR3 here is CASSLTFSSGSTDTQYF. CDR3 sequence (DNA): TGTGCCAGCAGCTTAACTTTCTCTAGCGGAAGCACAGATACGCAGTATTTT.

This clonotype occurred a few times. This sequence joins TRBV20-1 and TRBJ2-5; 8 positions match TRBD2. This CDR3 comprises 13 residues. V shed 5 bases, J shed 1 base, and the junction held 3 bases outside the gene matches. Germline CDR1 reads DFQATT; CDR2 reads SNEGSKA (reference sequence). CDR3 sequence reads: CSALLAVQETQYF. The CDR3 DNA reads TGCAGTGCTTTACTAGCGGTCCAAGAGACCCAGTACTTC.

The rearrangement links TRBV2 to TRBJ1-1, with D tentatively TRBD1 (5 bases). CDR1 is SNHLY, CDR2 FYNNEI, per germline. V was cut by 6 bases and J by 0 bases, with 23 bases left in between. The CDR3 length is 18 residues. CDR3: CASSSRHPTAEVNTEAFF. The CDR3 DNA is TGTGCCAGCAGCTCCCGACATCCGACAGCGGAGGTGAACACTGAAGCTTTCTTT.

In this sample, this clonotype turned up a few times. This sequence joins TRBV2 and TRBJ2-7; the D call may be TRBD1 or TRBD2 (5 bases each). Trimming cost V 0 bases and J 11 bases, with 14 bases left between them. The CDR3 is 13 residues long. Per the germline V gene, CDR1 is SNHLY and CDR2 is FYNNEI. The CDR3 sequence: CASSEAPSGTKYF. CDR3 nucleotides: TGTGCCAGCAGTGAAGCGCCCTCCGGGACCAAGTACTTC.

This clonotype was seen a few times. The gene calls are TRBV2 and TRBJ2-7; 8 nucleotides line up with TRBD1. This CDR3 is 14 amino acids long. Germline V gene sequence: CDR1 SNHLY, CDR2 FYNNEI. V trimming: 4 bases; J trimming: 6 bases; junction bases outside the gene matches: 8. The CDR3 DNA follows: TGTGCCAGCAGTGGCTCCTGGACAGGGCGCGAGCAGTACTTC. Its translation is CASSGSWTGREQYF.

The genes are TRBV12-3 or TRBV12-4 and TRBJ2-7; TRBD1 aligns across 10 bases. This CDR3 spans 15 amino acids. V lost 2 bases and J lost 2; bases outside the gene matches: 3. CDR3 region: CASSLWDRGTYEQYF. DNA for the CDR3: TGTGCCAGCAGTTTATGGGACAGGGGTACCTACGAGCAGTACTTC.

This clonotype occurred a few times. CDR3: CASSQAHEQYF. Here the CDR3 DNA reads TGTGCCAGCAGCCAGGCACACGAGCAGTACTTC. The chain joins TRBV3-1 to TRBJ2-7, with D hard to call. Germline V gene sequence: CDR1 LGHDT, CDR2 YNNKEL (reference sequence). The ends were cut back, 3 bases at V and 5 bases at J, with 5 bases in the middle. CDR3 length: 11 amino acids.

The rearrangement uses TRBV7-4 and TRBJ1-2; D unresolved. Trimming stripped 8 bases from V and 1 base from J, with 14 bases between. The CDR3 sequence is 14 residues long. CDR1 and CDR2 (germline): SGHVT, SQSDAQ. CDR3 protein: CASPGETNNYGYTF. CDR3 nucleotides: TGTGCCAGCCCCGGGGAGACAAATAACTATGGCTACACCTTC. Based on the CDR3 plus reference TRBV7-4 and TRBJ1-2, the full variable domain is GAGVSQSPRYKVAKRGRDVALRCDSISGHVTLYWYRQTLGQGSEVLTYSQSDAQRDKSGRPSGRFSAERPERSVSTLKIQRTEQGDSAVYLCASPGETNNYGYTFGSGTRLTVV.

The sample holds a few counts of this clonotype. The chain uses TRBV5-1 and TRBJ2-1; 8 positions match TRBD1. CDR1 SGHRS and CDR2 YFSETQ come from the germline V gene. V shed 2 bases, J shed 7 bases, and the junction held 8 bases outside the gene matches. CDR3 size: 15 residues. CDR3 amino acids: CASSLEQGGVNEQFF. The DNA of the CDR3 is TGCGCCAGCAGCTTAGAACAGGGGGGAGTGAATGAGCAGTTCTTC.

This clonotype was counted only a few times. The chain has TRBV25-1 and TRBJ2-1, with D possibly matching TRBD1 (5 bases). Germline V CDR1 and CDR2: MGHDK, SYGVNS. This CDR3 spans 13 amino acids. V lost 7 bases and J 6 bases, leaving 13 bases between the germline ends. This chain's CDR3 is CASNGNRGNEQFF. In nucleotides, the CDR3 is TGTGCCAGCAATGGCAATAGGGGCAATGAGCAGTTCTTC.

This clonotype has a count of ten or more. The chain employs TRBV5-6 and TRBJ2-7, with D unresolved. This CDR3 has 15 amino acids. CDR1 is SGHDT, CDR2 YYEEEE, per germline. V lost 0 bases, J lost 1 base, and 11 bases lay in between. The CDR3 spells CASSLERRTSYEQYF. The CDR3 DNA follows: TGTGCCAGCAGCTTGGAACGCCGTACTTCCTACGAGCAGTACTTC.

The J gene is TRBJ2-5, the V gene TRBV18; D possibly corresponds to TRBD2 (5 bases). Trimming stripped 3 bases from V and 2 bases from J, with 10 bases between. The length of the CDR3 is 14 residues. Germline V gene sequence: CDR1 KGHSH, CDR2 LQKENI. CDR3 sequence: CASSPSGWQETQYF. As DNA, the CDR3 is TGTGCCAGCTCACCGTCGGGGTGGCAAGAGACCCAGTACTTC.

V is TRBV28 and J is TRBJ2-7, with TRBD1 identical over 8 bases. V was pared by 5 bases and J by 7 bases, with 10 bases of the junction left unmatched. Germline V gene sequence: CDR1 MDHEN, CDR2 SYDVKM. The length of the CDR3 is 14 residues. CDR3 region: CASSIDRGVGEQYF. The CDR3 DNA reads TGTGCCAGCAGTATAGACAGGGGCGTTGGAGAGCAGTACTTC. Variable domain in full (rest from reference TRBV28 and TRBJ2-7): DVKVTQSSRYLVKRTGEKVFLECVQDMDHENMFWYRQDPGLGLRLIYFSYDVKMKEKGDIPEGYSVSREKKERFSLILESASTNQTSMYLCASSIDRGVGEQYFGPGTRLTVT.

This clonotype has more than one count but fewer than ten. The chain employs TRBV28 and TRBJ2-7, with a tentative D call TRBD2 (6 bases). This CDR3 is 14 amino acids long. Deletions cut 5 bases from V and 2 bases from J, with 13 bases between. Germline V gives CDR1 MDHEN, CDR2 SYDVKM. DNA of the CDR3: TGTGCCAGCAGTCGACCGGGACTCCCCTACGAGCAGTACTTC. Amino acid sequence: CASSRPGLPYEQYF.

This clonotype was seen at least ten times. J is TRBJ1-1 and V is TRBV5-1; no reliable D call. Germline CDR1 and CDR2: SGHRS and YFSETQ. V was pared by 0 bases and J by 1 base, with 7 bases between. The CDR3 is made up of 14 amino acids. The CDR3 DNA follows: TGCGCCAGCAGCTTGGGTGGGTCGAACACTGAAGCTTTCTTT. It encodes CASSLGGSNTEAFF.

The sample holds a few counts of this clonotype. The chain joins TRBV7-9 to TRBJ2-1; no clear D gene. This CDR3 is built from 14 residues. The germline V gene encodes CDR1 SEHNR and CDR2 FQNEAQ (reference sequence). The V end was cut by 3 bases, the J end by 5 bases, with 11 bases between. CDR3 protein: CASSLVPGNNEQFF. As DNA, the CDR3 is TGTGCCAGCAGCTTGGTCCCAGGAAACAATGAGCAGTTCTTC. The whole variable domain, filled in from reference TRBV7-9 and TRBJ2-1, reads DTGVSQNPRHKITKRGQNVTFRCDPISEHNRLYWYRQTLGQGPEFLTYFQNEAQLEKSRLLSDRFSAERPKGSFSTLEIQRTEQGDSAMYLCASSLVPGNNEQFFGPGTRLTVL.

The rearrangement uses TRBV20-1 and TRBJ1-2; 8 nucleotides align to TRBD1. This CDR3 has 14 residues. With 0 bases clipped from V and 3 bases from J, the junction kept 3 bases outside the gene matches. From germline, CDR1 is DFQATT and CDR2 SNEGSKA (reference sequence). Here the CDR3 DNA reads TGCAGTGCTAGAGAAGACAGGGGCGACTATGGCTACACCTTC. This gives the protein CSAREDRGDYGYTF.

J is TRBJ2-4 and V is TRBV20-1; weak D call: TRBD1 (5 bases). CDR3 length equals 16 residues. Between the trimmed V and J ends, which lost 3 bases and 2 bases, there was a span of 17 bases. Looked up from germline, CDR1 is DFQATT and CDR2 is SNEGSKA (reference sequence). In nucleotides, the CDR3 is TGCAGTGCTAGGAAGGGGTCCCGAGAGACCAAAAACATTCAGTACTTC. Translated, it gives CSARKGSRETKNIQYF.

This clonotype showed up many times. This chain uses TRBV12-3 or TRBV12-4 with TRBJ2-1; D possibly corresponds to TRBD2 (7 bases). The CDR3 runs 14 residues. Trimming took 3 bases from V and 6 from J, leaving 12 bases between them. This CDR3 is CASSFAGASNEQFF. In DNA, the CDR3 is TGTGCCAGCAGTTTTGCGGGGGCTTCCAATGAGCAGTTCTTC.

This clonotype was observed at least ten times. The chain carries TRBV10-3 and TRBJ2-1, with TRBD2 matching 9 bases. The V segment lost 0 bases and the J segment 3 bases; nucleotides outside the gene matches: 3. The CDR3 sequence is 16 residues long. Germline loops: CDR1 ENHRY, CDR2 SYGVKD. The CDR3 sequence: CAISESSGGLYNEQFF. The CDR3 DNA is TGTGCCATCAGTGAGTCTAGCGGGGGCCTCTACAATGAGCAGTTCTTC.

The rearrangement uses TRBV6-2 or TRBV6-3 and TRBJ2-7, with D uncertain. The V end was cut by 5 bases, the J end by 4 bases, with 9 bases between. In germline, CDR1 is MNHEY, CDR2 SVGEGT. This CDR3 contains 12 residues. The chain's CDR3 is CASSTDLYEQYF. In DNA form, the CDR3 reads TGTGCCAGCAGTACCGATCTTTACGAGCAGTACTTC.

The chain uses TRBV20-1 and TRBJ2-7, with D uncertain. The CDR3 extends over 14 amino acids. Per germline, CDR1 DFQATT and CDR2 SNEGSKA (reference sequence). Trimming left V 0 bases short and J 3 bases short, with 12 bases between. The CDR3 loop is CSARDQWGNYEQYF. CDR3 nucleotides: TGCAGTGCTAGAGATCAGTGGGGTAACTACGAGCAGTACTTC.